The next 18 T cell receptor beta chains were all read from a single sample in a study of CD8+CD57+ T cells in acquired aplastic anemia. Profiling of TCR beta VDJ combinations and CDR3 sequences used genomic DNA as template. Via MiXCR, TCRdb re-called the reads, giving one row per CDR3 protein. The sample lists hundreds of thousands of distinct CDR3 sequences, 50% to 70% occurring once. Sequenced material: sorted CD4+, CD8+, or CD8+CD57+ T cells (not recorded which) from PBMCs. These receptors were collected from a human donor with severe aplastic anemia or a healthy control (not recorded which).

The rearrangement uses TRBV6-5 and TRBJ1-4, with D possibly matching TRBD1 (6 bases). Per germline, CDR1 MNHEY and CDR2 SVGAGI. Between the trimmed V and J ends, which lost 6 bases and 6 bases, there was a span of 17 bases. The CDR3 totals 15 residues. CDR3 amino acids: CASRLLGGHYEKLFF. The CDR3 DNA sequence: TGTGCCAGCAGGTTACTGGGGGGACACTATGAAAAACTGTTTTTT.

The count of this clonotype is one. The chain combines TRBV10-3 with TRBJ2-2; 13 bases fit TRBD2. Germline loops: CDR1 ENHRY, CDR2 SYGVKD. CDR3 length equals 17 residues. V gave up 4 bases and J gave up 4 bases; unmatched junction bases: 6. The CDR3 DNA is TGTGCCATCAGTGGGGGGACTAGCGGGACAAGCACCGGGGAGCTGTTTTTT. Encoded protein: CAISGGTSGTSTGELFF.

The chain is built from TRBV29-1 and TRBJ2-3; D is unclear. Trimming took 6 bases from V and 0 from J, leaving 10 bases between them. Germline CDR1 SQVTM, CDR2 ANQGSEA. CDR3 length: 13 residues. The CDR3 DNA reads TGCAGCGTCCGGGTTTCTAGCACAGATACGCAGTATTTT. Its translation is CSVRVSSTDTQYF.

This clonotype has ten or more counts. The CDR3 bases are TGTGCTAGTGGTTTGGCCCAGACGCAGGCGAGCGGCTACACCTTC. Translation: CASGLAQTQASGYTF. The J gene is TRBJ1-2, the V gene TRBV12-5, with D unresolved. Germline loops: CDR1 LGHNT, CDR2 FRNRAP. This CDR3 contains 15 residues. Trimming shortened V by 1 base and J by 8 bases, and 17 bases separated the two germline ends.

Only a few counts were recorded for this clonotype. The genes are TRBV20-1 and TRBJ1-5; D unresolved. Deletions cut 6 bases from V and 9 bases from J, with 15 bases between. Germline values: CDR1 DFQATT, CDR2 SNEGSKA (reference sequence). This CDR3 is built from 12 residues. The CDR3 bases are TGCAGTGCCCTTAATGATATGAGGCCCCAGCATTTT. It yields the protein CSALNDMRPQHF.

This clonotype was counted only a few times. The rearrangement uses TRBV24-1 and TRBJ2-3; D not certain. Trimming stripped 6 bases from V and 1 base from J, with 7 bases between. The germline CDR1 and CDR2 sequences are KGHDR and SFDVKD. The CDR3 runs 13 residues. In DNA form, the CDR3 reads TGTGCCACCAGTAGTGCGGGCACAGATACGCAGTATTTT. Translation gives CATSSAGTDTQYF.

The CDR3 sequence is CASSLGRLAGADTQYF. The CDR3 nucleotides read TGTGCCAGCAGCTTAGGTAGACTAGCGGGAGCAGATACGCAGTATTTT. The chain is built from TRBV7-8 and TRBJ2-3; 12 bases align to TRBD2. Germline V gene data show CDR1 as SGHVS and CDR2 as FQNEAQ. The CDR3 runs 16 residues. Trimming at V came to 1 base and at J to 4 bases, leaving 3 bases not matched to a gene.

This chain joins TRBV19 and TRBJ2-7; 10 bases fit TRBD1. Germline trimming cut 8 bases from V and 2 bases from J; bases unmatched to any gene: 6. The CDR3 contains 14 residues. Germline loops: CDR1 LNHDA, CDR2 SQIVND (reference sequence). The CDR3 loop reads CASHRTGGTYEQYF. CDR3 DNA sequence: TGTGCCAGTCACAGGACAGGGGGAACCTACGAGCAGTACTTC.

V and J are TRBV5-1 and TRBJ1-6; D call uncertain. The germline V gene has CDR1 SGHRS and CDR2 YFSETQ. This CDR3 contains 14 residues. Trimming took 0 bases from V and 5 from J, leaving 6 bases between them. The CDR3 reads CASSLAAHNSPLHF. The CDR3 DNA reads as TGCGCCAGCAGCTTGGCAGCCCATAATTCACCCCTCCACTTT.

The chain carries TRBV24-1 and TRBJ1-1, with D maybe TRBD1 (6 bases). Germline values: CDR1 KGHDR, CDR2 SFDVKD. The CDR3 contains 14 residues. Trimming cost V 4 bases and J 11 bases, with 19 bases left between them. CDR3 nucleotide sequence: TGTGCCACCAGTGACTCAGTCGGGACAACGGGGGCTTTCTTT. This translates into CATSDSVGTTGAFF.

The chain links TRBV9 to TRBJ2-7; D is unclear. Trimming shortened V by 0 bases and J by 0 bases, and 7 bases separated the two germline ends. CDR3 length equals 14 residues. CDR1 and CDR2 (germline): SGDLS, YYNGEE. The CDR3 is CASSVGRSSYEQYF. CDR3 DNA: TGTGCCAGCAGCGTAGGTCGGAGCTCCTACGAGCAGTACTTC. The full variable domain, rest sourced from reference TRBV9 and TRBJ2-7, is DSGVTQTPKHLITATGQRVTLRCSPRSGDLSVYWYQQSLDQGLQFLIQYYNGEERAKGNILERFSAQQFPDLHSELNLSSLELGDSALYFCASSVGRSSYEQYFGPGTRLTVT.

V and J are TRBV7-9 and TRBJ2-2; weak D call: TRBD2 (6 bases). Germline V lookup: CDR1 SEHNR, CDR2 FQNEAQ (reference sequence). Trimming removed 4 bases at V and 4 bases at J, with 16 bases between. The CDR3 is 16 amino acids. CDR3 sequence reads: CASSSMDYASTGELFF. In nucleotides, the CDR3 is TGTGCCAGCAGCTCCATGGACTACGCGAGCACCGGGGAGCTGTTTTTT.

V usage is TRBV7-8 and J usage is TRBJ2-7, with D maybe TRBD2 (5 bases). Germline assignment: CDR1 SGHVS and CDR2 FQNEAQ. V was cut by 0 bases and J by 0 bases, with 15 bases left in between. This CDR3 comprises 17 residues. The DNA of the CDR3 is TGTGCCAGCAGCTTAGCCAAGTCCTCAGCGGCCTCCTACGAGCAGTACTTC. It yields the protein CASSLAKSSAASYEQYF.

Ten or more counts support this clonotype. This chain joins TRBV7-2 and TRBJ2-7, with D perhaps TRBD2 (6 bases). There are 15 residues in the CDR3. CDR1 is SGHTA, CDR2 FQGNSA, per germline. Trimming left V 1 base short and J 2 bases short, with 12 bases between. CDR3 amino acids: CASSLVVRGTYEQYF. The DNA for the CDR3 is TGTGCCAGCAGCTTAGTGGTTCGGGGGACCTACGAGCAGTACTTC.

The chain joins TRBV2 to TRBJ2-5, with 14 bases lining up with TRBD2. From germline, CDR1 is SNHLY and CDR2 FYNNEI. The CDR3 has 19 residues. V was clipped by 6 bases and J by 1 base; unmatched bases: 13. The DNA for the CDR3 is TGTGCCAGCAGCGACACAGAAGGGACTAGCGGGAGATTCCAAGAGACCCAGTACTTC. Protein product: CASSDTEGTSGRFQETQYF. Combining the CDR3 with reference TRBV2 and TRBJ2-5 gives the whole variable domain EPEVTQTPSHQVTQMGQEVILRCVPISNHLYFYWYRQILGQKVEFLVSFYNNEISEKSEIFDDQFSVERPDGSNFTLKIRSTKLEDSAMYFCASSDTEGTSGRFQETQYFGPGTRLLVL.

The chain's CDR3 is CASSSTVPYYEQYF. DNA of the CDR3: TGCGCCAGCAGCTCGACAGTACCTTACTACGAGCAGTACTTC. This chain uses TRBV5-1 with TRBJ2-5; tentatively, D is TRBD1 (5 bases). The closer fit of TRBJ2-7 to the DNA end suggests the J call may be wrong. The germline gives CDR1 SGHRS, CDR2 YFSETQ. This CDR3 spans 14 amino acids.

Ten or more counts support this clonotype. In DNA form, the CDR3 reads TGTGCCATCAGGTGGACTAGCGGGGGGCAAGAGACCCAGTACTTC. Its protein product is CAIRWTSGGQETQYF. The V gene is TRBV10-3, the J gene TRBJ2-5; 14 bases align to TRBD2. Germline lookup yields CDR1 ENHRY and CDR2 SYGVKD. The CDR3 contains 15 residues. The J segment lost 2 bases and the V segment lost 6 bases, leaving 2 bases of the junction unmatched.

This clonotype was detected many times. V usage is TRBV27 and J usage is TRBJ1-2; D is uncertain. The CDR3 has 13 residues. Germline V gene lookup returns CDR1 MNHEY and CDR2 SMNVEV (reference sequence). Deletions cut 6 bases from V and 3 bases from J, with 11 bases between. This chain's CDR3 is CASSLTRDYGYTF. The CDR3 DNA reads TGTGCCAGCAGCCTTACACGGGACTATGGCTACACCTTC.